Each of the 5 T cell receptor beta chains below was sequenced from the same sample in a study of T cells in Graves' hyperthyroidism and ophthalmopathy. Authors of the study amplified TCR beta CDR3 regions from RNA transcripts. In the first-round RT-PCR of the TCR CDR3, the HTBI primer set was used. Each CDR3 protein is one row after TCRdb ran MiXCR on the multiplex PCR reads. This table has around 300,000 distinct CDR3 sequences, more than 11% appearing once. The source material was blood. The receptor source for this set is a woman aged 30 to 39 with Graves' hyperthyroidism.

There are many counts of this clonotype. The V gene is TRBV9, the J gene TRBJ2-5, with 9 nucleotides matching TRBD2. The ends lost 3 bases at V and 4 bases at J; junction bases unmatched: 16. Germline CDR1 reads SGDLS; CDR2 reads YYNGEE. The CDR3 has 18 residues. CDR3 nucleotide sequence: TGTGCCAGCAGCGCACCCACCGGGACTAGCCCGTCAGGAGAGACCCAGTACTTC. Amino acid sequence: CASSAPTGTSPSGETQYF.

A word on this clonotype: The junction and the germline gene differ at one end; a read error may be behind it. The chain uses TRBV2 and TRBJ2-2, with D unresolved. CDR1 and CDR2 from the germline V gene are SNHLY and FYNNEI. This CDR3 contains 16 residues. CDR3 sequence reads: CASTSGRAPSTGELFF. CDR3 nucleotides: TGTGCCAGCACATCTGGTAGGGCCCCGAGCACCGGAGAGCTGTTTTTT.

The chain employs TRBV20-1 and TRBJ2-3, with unresolved D. V gave up 3 bases and J gave up 2 bases, with 9 bases separating them. CDR3 length: 13 residues. Germline lookup yields CDR1 DFQATT and CDR2 SNEGSKA (reference sequence). CDR3 in DNA: TGCAGTGCTAGGCCAGGAGTCACAGATACGCAGTATTTT. Protein product: CSARPGVTDTQYF.

This chain joins TRBV28 and TRBJ2-7; D gene ambiguous. This CDR3 comprises 15 residues. CDR1 is MDHEN, CDR2 SYDVKM, per germline. The V end lost 5 bases, the J end lost 1 base, and 15 bases lay between the germline ends. CDR3 sequence: CASSPPVVLSYEQYF. As DNA, the CDR3 is TGTGCCAGCAGTCCCCCGGTGGTACTATCCTACGAGCAGTACTTC.

The chain links TRBV18 to TRBJ2-1; TRBD1 aligns across 8 bases. This CDR3 is built from 16 residues. The germline V gene has CDR1 KGHSH and CDR2 LQKENI. V was pared by 3 bases and J by 6 bases, with 10 bases of the junction left unmatched. CDR3 sequence (DNA): TGTGCCAGCTCACCCCTCGTCGGACAGGGCGGCAATGAGCAGTTCTTC. Protein sequence: CASSPLVGQGGNEQFF.